The 22 T cell receptor beta chains given below trace back to one sample, sequenced in a study of T cell therapy after organ transplantation. Antigens for these TCRs are unknown. Measured with immunoSEQ multiplex PCR; TCRdb has only the in-frame clones, and not every one. Of some 47,000 clones in the sample, around 93% are singletons; the top ten hold around 3.1%. The sample in question was CD8+ T cells from blood, obtained before autologous CMV-specific T cell therapy. The origin of the receptors is a human patient who had received a solid organ transplant and had CMV disease.

The chain uses TRBV5-1 and TRBJ2-1; D ambiguous. The CDR3 runs to 14 residues. CDR1 is SGHRS and CDR2 is YFSETQ in the germline V gene. V shed 4 bases and J shed 2 bases, with 10 bases lying between them. The CDR3 spells CASSLLHPYNEQFF. CDR3 in DNA: TGCGCCAGCAGCCTTCTTCACCCCTACAATGAGCAGTTCTTC.

As DNA, the CDR3 is TGTGCCAGCAGTCGGGACAGTAGGCACGAGCAGTACTTC. Amino acid sequence: CASSRDSRHEQYF. This chain uses TRBV6-5 with TRBJ2-7; TRBD1 matches 7 bases. This CDR3 region has 13 residues. CDR1 is MNHEY, CDR2 SVGAGI, per germline. J was trimmed by 5 bases and V by 5 bases; bases with no gene match: 6.

The chain has TRBV30 and TRBJ2-3, with D maybe TRBD1 (5 bases). With 3 bases removed from V and 1 base from J, the gap between germline ends came to 11 bases. The CDR3 runs 14 residues. Germline V CDR1 and CDR2: GTSNPN, SVGIG (reference sequence). The CDR3 loop reads CAWSEARGTDTQYF. The CDR3 DNA reads as TGTGCCTGGAGCGAGGCCAGGGGCACAGATACGCAGTATTTT.

The chain carries TRBV6-6 and TRBJ1-5; 9 bases are a match to TRBD1. Germline V gene lookup returns CDR1 MNHNY and CDR2 SVGAGI (reference sequence). The CDR3 totals 15 residues. Germline trimming cut 2 bases from V and 6 bases from J; bases unmatched to any gene: 5. CDR3 bases: TGTGCCAGCAGTTACCTTGGACAGGGGCGTCAGCCCCAGCATTTT. Translation: CASSYLGQGRQPQHF.

The V gene is TRBV7-6, the J gene TRBJ2-5; 8 bases line up with TRBD1. Germline assignment: CDR1 SGHVS and CDR2 FNYEAQ. This CDR3 has 15 residues. V was clipped by 4 bases and J by 5 bases; unmatched bases: 9. The DNA of the CDR3 is TGTGCCAGCAGCTCCCGGAGGACAGGGCGGGAGACCCAGTACTTC. Translating gives CASSSRRTGRETQYF.

This clone was detected a few times. The rearrangement links TRBV19 to TRBJ1-1; 7 nucleotides align to TRBD1. Germline CDR1 is LNHDA and CDR2 is SQIVND (reference sequence). There are 14 residues in the CDR3. V gave up 3 bases and J gave up 1 base; unmatched junction bases: 2. CDR3 DNA: TGTGCCAGTAGTATCTGGACAGGGAACACTGAAGCTTTCTTT. The encoded protein is CASSIWTGNTEAFF.

This sequence joins TRBV19 and TRBJ2-1; 8 bases are shared with TRBD1. This CDR3 comprises 16 residues. J was trimmed by 8 bases and V by 3 bases; bases with no gene match: 12. Germline V CDR1 and CDR2: LNHDA, SQIVND (reference sequence). The CDR3 loop reads CASSIRTGSVFDEQFF. The CDR3 nucleotides are TGTGCCAGTAGTATTCGGACAGGGTCGGTATTCGATGAGCAGTTCTTC.

The chain's CDR3 is CASRRDAGTPNTEAFF. The CDR3 DNA reads as TGTGCCAGCAGAAGAGATGCCGGGACCCCGAACACTGAAGCTTTCTTT. The chain is built from TRBV7-8 and TRBJ1-1, with D possibly matching TRBD1 (5 bases). Germline V gene data show CDR1 as SGHVS and CDR2 as FQNEAQ. Trimming shortened V by 6 bases and J by 1 base, and 18 bases separated the two germline ends. This CDR3 is built from 16 residues. Filled out from reference TRBV7-8 and TRBJ1-1, the complete variable domain reads GAGVSQSPRYKVAKRGQDVALRCDPISGHVSLFWYQQALGQGPEFLTYFQNEAQLDKSGLPSDRFFAERPEGSVSTLKIQRTQQEDSAVYLCASRRDAGTPNTEAFFGQGTRLTVV.

The J gene is TRBJ2-1, the V gene TRBV4-1; D is possibly TRBD1 (7 bases). Trimming pared 0 bases from V and 2 bases from J, leaving 20 bases between. The germline V gene encodes CDR1 MGHRA and CDR2 YSYEKL. This CDR3 has 19 amino acids. The CDR3 nucleotides are TGCGCCAGCAGCCAAGATAGGGGGCACACGGTAGCGGCCTACAATGAGCAGTTCTTC. Translation gives CASSQDRGHTVAAYNEQFF.

The V and J genes are TRBV4-1 and TRBJ1-3; the match to TRBD1 covers 9 bases. The CDR3 runs 18 residues. V trimming: 6 bases; J trimming: 0 bases; junction bases outside the gene matches: 12. Germline CDR1 is MGHRA and CDR2 is YSYEKL. CDR3 protein: CASSPDRGFSYSGNTIYF. The DNA of the CDR3 is TGCGCCAGCAGTCCAGACAGGGGGTTTTCTTACTCTGGAAACACCATATATTTT.

Notes on this clone: Other nucleotide sequences in the sample specify the same CDR3. V usage is TRBV4-1 and J usage is TRBJ2-1, with D unclear. This CDR3 comprises 17 residues. Germline assignment: CDR1 MGHRA and CDR2 YSYEKL. V was clipped by 2 bases and J by 2 bases, with 16 bases between them. The chain's CDR3 is CASSQHLRVETYNEQFF. The CDR3 DNA reads as TGCGCCAGCAGCCAACACCTGAGAGTTGAGACCTACAATGAGCAGTTCTTC.

The CDR3 loop reads CASSQGDAITDTQYF. Written as DNA, the CDR3 is TGCGCCAGCAGCCAAGGTGACGCTATCACAGATACGCAGTATTTT. The gene calls are TRBV4-1 and TRBJ2-3; D gene ambiguous. This CDR3 region has 15 residues. Trimming pared 1 base from V and 2 bases from J, leaving 10 bases between. Per germline, CDR1 MGHRA and CDR2 YSYEKL.

V gene TRBV30 combines with J gene TRBJ1-3; tentative D call: TRBD1 (5 bases). Germline V lookup: CDR1 GTSNPN, CDR2 SVGIG (reference sequence). This CDR3 is built from 15 residues. V lost 0 bases and J lost 0, with 9 bases in between. The CDR3 loop is CAWSVDRRSGNTIYF. The DNA for the CDR3 is TGTGCCTGGAGTGTAGACAGACGCTCTGGAAACACCATATATTTT.

This clone was counted once. The V and J genes are TRBV5-6 and TRBJ1-1; D not resolved. This CDR3 has 14 amino acids. CDR1 and CDR2 from the germline V gene are SGHDT and YYEEEE. The V end was cut by 1 base, the J end by 2 bases, with 9 bases between. The CDR3 region is CASSLITANTEAFF. As DNA, the CDR3 is TGTGCCAGCAGCTTGATTACAGCAAACACTGAAGCTTTCTTT.

This clone appeared once. In DNA, the CDR3 is TGTGCCAGCAGTGAACGACTAGCGGGAGGGACCTACAATGAGCAGTTCTTC. It specifies CASSERLAGGTYNEQFF. The chain recombines TRBV2 with TRBJ2-1; TRBD2 matches 14 bases. Germline CDR1 and CDR2: SNHLY and FYNNEI. V shed 2 bases, J shed 2 bases, and the junction held 2 bases outside the gene matches. The CDR3 runs to 17 residues.

A word on this clone: At one end the junction does not follow the germline gene, possibly because of a read error. V gene TRBV5-1 combines with J gene TRBJ2-1, with 9 bases matching TRBD1. The germline gives CDR1 SGHRS, CDR2 YFSETQ. The CDR3 extends over 12 amino acids. The CDR3 here is CASSLVGDRELF. Written as DNA, the CDR3 is TGCGCCAGCAGCTTGGTGGGGGACAGGGAGCTCTTC.

The chain has TRBV2 and TRBJ2-2, with 8 bases lining up with TRBD1. The CDR3 has 15 amino acids. The V and J ends lost 6 bases and 4 bases, in that order; junction bases with no gene match: 7. Germline CDR1 SNHLY, CDR2 FYNNEI. The CDR3 bases are TGTGCCAGCAGGACATTGGACAGGGCCACCGGGGAGCTGTTTTTT. Its protein product is CASRTLDRATGELFF. Using reference TRBV2 and TRBJ2-2 for the parts outside the CDR3, the full variable domain is EPEVTQTPSHQVTQMGQEVILRCVPISNHLYFYWYRQILGQKVEFLVSFYNNEISEKSEIFDDQFSVERPDGSNFTLKIRSTKLEDSAMYFCASRTLDRATGELFFGEGSRLTVL.

This sequence joins TRBV19 and TRBJ2-1; TRBD2 matches at 9 bases. The germline V gene has CDR1 LNHDA and CDR2 SQIVND (reference sequence). The CDR3 totals 15 residues. After removal of 2 bases from V and 6 bases from J, the junction contained 5 bases not matched to a gene. CDR3 loop: CASSISSGSANEQFF. The CDR3 region has the DNA TGTGCCAGTAGTATAAGTAGCGGGAGTGCCAATGAGCAGTTCTTC.

This chain links TRBV6-5 with TRBJ2-6; 7 nucleotides align to TRBD1. The germline V gene has CDR1 MNHEY and CDR2 SVGAGI. The CDR3 contains 15 residues. The ends lost 5 bases at V and 5 bases at J; junction bases unmatched: 6. CDR3 loop: CASSQDRDRANVLTF. The DNA of the CDR3 is TGTGCCAGCAGTCAAGACAGGGATCGGGCCAACGTCCTGACTTTC.

The J gene is TRBJ1-1, the V gene TRBV5-1; TRBD1 might be the D (5 bases). Trimming pared 6 bases from V and 0 bases from J, leaving 21 bases between. CDR1 and CDR2 (germline): SGHRS, YFSETQ. This CDR3 spans 17 amino acids. DNA for the CDR3: TGCGCCAGCACTTGGGTTGGGGGGTGGGATATGAACACTGAAGCTTTCTTT. This codes for CASTWVGGWDMNTEAFF.

The CDR3 nucleotides are TGTGCCAGTAGTATAGATGTGACGGTCCAGAACACTGAAGCTTTCTTT. It encodes CASSIDVTVQNTEAFF. The genes are TRBV19 and TRBJ1-1, with D unclear. Germline CDR1 is LNHDA and CDR2 is SQIVND (reference sequence). Trimming cost V 0 bases and J 1 base, with 12 bases left between them. The CDR3 is 16 amino acids.

The chain has TRBV5-5 and TRBJ1-4, with 9 bases fitting TRBD1. The CDR3 is made up of 16 amino acids. V lost 4 bases to trimming and J lost 7 bases; unmatched junction nucleotides: 11. The V gene's germline CDR1 is SGHKS and CDR2 YYEKEE (reference sequence). The CDR3 spells CASSLWTGEVGEKLFF. CDR3 DNA sequence: TGTGCCAGCAGCCTGTGGACAGGGGAGGTTGGTGAAAAACTGTTTTTT. The whole variable domain, filled in from reference TRBV5-5 and TRBJ1-4, reads DAGVTQSPTHLIKTRGQQVTLRCSPISGHKSVSWYQQVLGQGPQFIFQYYEKEERGRGNFPDRFSARQFPNYSSELNVNALLLGDSALYLCASSLWTGEVGEKLFFGSGTQLSVL.